Below, 12 T cell receptor beta chains from the same sample are listed, as sequenced in a study of human T cells and chemical hapten exposure. TCRdb re-called the RACE reads with MiXCR, one entry per CDR3 protein. This table has about 300,000 distinct CDR3 sequences, approximately 5% appearing once. As for time point: pre-sensitization, week 0. The treatment denotes: therapeutic diphenylcyclopropenone sensitization with weekly scalp DPC. The source was whole blood, collected in connection with sensitization to the hapten diphenylcyclopropenone (DPC). Source of these receptors: a woman aged 18 to 35 with alopecia areata. Some clones in this sample may be carry-over from other donors' samples.

V usage is TRBV6-2 or TRBV6-3 and J usage is TRBJ1-4; 7 nucleotides agree with TRBD1. The junction had 8 bases not matched to a gene; V was cut back by 5 bases and J by 5 bases. There are 15 residues in the CDR3. The germline CDR1 and CDR2 sequences are MNHEY and SVGEGT. The CDR3 nucleotides read TGTGCCAGCAGTCCCTTCCCGGACAGGAATGAAAAACTGTTTTTT. It translates to CASSPFPDRNEKLFF.

This chain joins TRBV6-5 and TRBJ2-3; either TRBD1 or TRBD2 may fit D (5 bases each). The CDR3 is made up of 16 amino acids. The germline V and J ends were trimmed by 3 bases and 0 bases, with 13 bases remaining between them. Germline V lookup: CDR1 MNHEY, CDR2 SVGAGI. This CDR3 reads CASSYWGIQSTDTQYF. CDR3 DNA: TGTGCCAGCAGTTATTGGGGGATCCAAAGCACAGATACGCAGTATTTT.

This clonotype showed up many times. The chain recombines TRBV4-3 with TRBJ1-6, with 7 bases identical to TRBD1. The V segment lost 5 bases and the J segment 8 bases; nucleotides outside the gene matches: 9. The CDR3 extends over 15 amino acids. Germline values: CDR1 LGHNA, CDR2 YSLEER. CDR3 sequence (DNA): TGCGCCAGCAGCTACGCAGGGGGTATAGATTCACCCCTCCACTTT. Translating it yields CASSYAGGIDSPLHF.

This chain connects TRBV27 to TRBJ1-2; 8 nucleotides match TRBD1. Germline values: CDR1 MNHEY, CDR2 SMNVEV (reference sequence). This CDR3 spans 16 amino acids. Germline trimming cut 6 bases from V and 3 bases from J; bases unmatched to any gene: 12. The CDR3 loop is CASSPTDRALHYGYTF. The CDR3 region has the DNA TGTGCCAGCAGCCCAACGGACAGGGCTCTACACTATGGCTACACCTTC.

The V gene is TRBV4-3, the J gene TRBJ2-7; D perhaps matches TRBD2 (6 bases). Trimming removed 0 bases from V and 5 bases from J, with 8 bases in between. Looked up from germline, CDR1 is LGHNA and CDR2 is YSLEER. This CDR3 is 13 amino acids long. CDR3 in DNA: TGCGCCAGCAGCCAAGAATCGGGGGACGAGCAGTACTTC. Translation gives CASSQESGDEQYF.

This clonotype was observed a handful of times. The J gene is TRBJ1-6, the V gene TRBV28; D is possibly TRBD1 (6 bases). Germline V lookup: CDR1 MDHEN, CDR2 SYDVKM. V was shortened by 8 bases and J by 7 bases, with 24 bases between the two germline ends. This CDR3 has 17 residues. The CDR3: CASGKTGLEFQNSPLHF. CDR3 in DNA: TGTGCCAGCGGTAAGACAGGTCTAGAGTTCCAAAATTCACCCCTCCACTTT.

This clonotype was seen repeatedly, ten times or more. V gene TRBV29-1 combines with J gene TRBJ1-5; D is ambiguous. The CDR3 loop spans 15 amino acids. The V gene lost 4 bases and the J gene lost 0 bases, with 13 bases spanning the gap. Germline values: CDR1 SQVTM, CDR2 ANQGSEA. CDR3 nucleotide sequence: TGCAGCGTTGCGACGGGGATGACTAGCAATCAGCCCCAGCATTTT. As protein: CSVATGMTSNQPQHF.

This chain joins TRBV20-1 and TRBJ1-4, with 7 nucleotides matching TRBD1. CDR1 is DFQATT, CDR2 SNEGSKA, per germline (reference sequence). V shed 3 bases, J shed 6 bases, and the junction held 1 base outside the gene matches. The CDR3 loop spans 12 amino acids. The CDR3 loop is CSARGTDEKLFF. CDR3 in DNA: TGCAGTGCTAGGGGGACAGATGAAAAACTGTTTTTT.

This clonotype has at least ten counts. This chain links TRBV27 with TRBJ2-4; D not certain. This CDR3 has 12 amino acids. V shed 4 bases and J shed 6 bases, with 7 bases lying between them. Looked up from germline, CDR1 is MNHEY and CDR2 is SMNVEV (reference sequence). As DNA, the CDR3 is TGTGCCAGCAGTTCCACAATAAACATTCAGTACTTC. Its translation: CASSSTINIQYF.

This clonotype was observed at least ten times. For the CDR3, the DNA is TGTGCCAGCAGCTTAGGGGACTCTGGGGCCAACGTCCTGACTTTC. It translates to CASSLGDSGANVLTF. The rearrangement links TRBV7-9 to TRBJ2-6; no firm D call. V was cut by 1 base and J by 0 bases, with 4 bases left in between. The CDR3 runs to 15 residues. Per germline, CDR1 SEHNR and CDR2 FQNEAQ (reference sequence).

Comments on this clonotype: A much larger clone differs from this one at a single base, so this may be a read error. V is TRBV2 and J is TRBJ2-5; TRBD2 is a possible D gene (6 bases). The length of the CDR3 is 16 residues. Germline V gene lookup returns CDR1 SNHLY and CDR2 FYNNEI. The CDR3 DNA sequence: TGTGCCAGCGGTGAAAGCGTGGCGGGATACAGGGAGACCCAGTACTTC. Amino acids: CASGESVAGYRETQYF.

This clonotype was found a few times. The rearrangement uses TRBV28 and TRBJ2-7; the D gene is possibly TRBD1 (6 bases). CDR3 length equals 14 residues. Trimming stripped 5 bases from V and 3 bases from J, with 14 bases between. Germline assignment: CDR1 MDHEN and CDR2 SYDVKM. This chain's CDR3 is CASSHRDTYYEQYF. In DNA form, the CDR3 reads TGTGCCAGCAGTCACCGGGACACGTACTACGAGCAGTACTTC. The full variable domain, completed using reference TRBV28 and TRBJ2-7, is DVKVTQSSRYLVKRTGEKVFLECVQDMDHENMFWYRQDPGLGLRLIYFSYDVKMKEKGDIPEGYSVSREKKERFSLILESASTNQTSMYLCASSHRDTYYEQYFGPGTRLTVT.